Listed here are 5 T cell receptor beta chains from one sample, sequenced in a study of memory CD4+ T cells and cytomegalovirus serostatus. Generated by immunoSEQ multiplex PCR, the TCRdb table keeps only in-frame clones and is missing some. Of 60,000 to 75,000 clones in the sample, around three quarters were seen once. Single viable CD3+CD4+CD8-CD45RO+ cells were sorted as the memory CD4+ T cells. The sequencing input was memory CD4+ T cells from blood. These receptors were taken from an adult in good health and CMV-seronegative. Some clones in this sample may be carry-over from other donors' samples.

The chain is built from TRBV29-1 and TRBJ1-1; D may be TRBD1 (6 bases). The CDR3 totals 11 residues. V was clipped by 6 bases and J by 8 bases, with 13 bases between them. Germline V gene sequence: CDR1 SQVTM, CDR2 ANQGSEA. CDR3 loop: CSVARTGEAFF. CDR3 sequence (DNA): TGCAGCGTCGCGCGTACAGGGGAAGCTTTCTTT. The full variable domain, in which reference TRBV29-1 and TRBJ1-1 provide the parts outside the CDR3, is SAVISQKPSRDICQRGTSLTIQCQVDSQVTMMFWYRQQPGQSLTLIATANQGSEATYESGFVIDKFPISRPNLTFSTLTVSNMSPEDSSIYLCSVARTGEAFFGQGTRLTVV.

V and J are TRBV4-1 and TRBJ1-1; 11 bases match TRBD1. Trimming cost V 0 bases and J 1 base; bases outside gene matches: 7. The CDR3 length is 18 residues. From germline, CDR1 is MGHRA and CDR2 YSYEKL. The CDR3, as DNA: TGCGCCAGCAGCCAAGATAATACGGGGACAGGGGGGAACACTGAAGCTTTCTTT. Amino acid sequence: CASSQDNTGTGGNTEAFF.

This rearrangement joins TRBV28 to TRBJ2-5; 7 bases agree with TRBD2. The CDR3 runs to 14 residues. Germline CDR1 reads MDHEN; CDR2 reads SYDVKM. J was trimmed by 2 bases and V by 5 bases; bases with no gene match: 5. Here the CDR3 DNA reads TGTGCCAGCAGTCCGGGGGGAAAGCAAGAGACCCAGTACTTC. This codes for CASSPGGKQETQYF.

This chain connects TRBV7-6 to TRBJ1-2; 7 bases are shared with TRBD1. There are 15 residues in the CDR3. Trimming removed 0 bases from V and 4 bases from J; junction bases left unmatched: 5. Germline values: CDR1 SGHVS, CDR2 FNYEAQ. The chain's CDR3 is CASSLAQGGPYGYTF. CDR3 sequence (DNA): TGTGCCAGCAGCTTAGCCCAGGGGGGCCCCTATGGCTACACCTTC. The full variable domain, with the rest looked up from reference TRBV7-6 and TRBJ1-2, is GAGVSQSPRYKVTKRGQDVALRCDPISGHVSLYWYRQALGQGPEFLTYFNYEAQQDKSGLPNDRFSAERPEGSISTLTIQRTEQRDSAMYRCASSLAQGGPYGYTFGSGTRLTVV.

The V and J genes are TRBV28 and TRBJ1-4; tentative D call: TRBD1 (6 bases). CDR1 is MDHEN, CDR2 SYDVKM, per germline. This CDR3 spans 15 amino acids. V lost 5 bases and J 6 bases, leaving 16 bases between the germline ends. The CDR3 spells CASSPPQGRDEKLFF. DNA of the CDR3: TGTGCCAGCAGTCCACCACAGGGTAGGGATGAAAAACTGTTTTTT.